The sequence of this TCR beta chain was determined in a study of blood T cell repertoires in COVID-19. The participants were between roughly 18 and 89 years old and came from fewer than 25 US areas. Among Cohort 3 donors, those recovered had two negative PCRs, clearance, or symptom resolution. The protocol was immunoSEQ multiplex PCR, while the TCRdb copy is restricted to in-frame clones and leaves out a portion. The data contain some 300,000 clones, around 90% of them singletons. A word on this clone: The same CDR3 can be traced to other DNA sequences in this sample.

Germline-derived CDR1 and CDR2 are KGHSH and LQKENI. V was cut by 3 bases and J by 4 bases, with 12 bases left in between. The CDR3 consists of 14 residues. This rearrangement joins TRBV18 to TRBJ1-1; no firm D call. The material sequenced was PBMCs or T cells enriched from blood (not recorded which). The sequence was collected from a woman in her 30s who had recovered from COVID-19. For the CDR3, the DNA is TGTGCCAGCTCACCGGGAGGGTCCGGCACTGAAGCTTTCTTT. It yields the protein CASSPGGSGTEAFF.